One TCR beta chain is described in this entry. The junction had 13 bases not matched to a gene; V was cut back by 0 bases and J by 4 bases. The germline V gene has CDR1 SGDLS and CDR2 YYNGEE. The CDR3 extends over 17 amino acids. This specimen belongs to a study of blood T cell repertoires in COVID-19. Study-level information: T cells, B-cell-depleted T cells, or PBMCs provided the cDNA or gDNA that served as material.

The assay was immunoSEQ multiplex PCR, and TCRdb's table has in-frame clones only and misses some. The sample includes around 140,000 clones, 80% to 90% of them seen just once. V usage is TRBV9 and J usage is TRBJ2-7, with TRBD2 matching over 7 bases. The sequence derives from a man aged 50 or older who had recovered from COVID-19. Input material: PBMCs or T cells enriched from blood (not recorded which). The CDR3 region has the DNA TGTGCCAGCAGCGTAGGGGGGAGGGCAGCGGGTGTGTACGAGCAGTACTTC. Its translation: CASSVGGRAAGVYEQYF.